This T cell receptor (beta chain) is drawn from a study of cytomegalovirus exposure and HLA in healthy donors. Findings and limits, study-wide: The authors later found most CMV-associated TCR beta chains appeared HLA-restricted. In a later analysis, an Asian-associated ancestry cluster reportedly showed fewer N-insertions than the roughly 710-donor mean. Most sequenced TCRs were rare (though some public TCRs occurred in many donors). 87-base-pair reads could not separate some V segments, including TRBV6-2 and TRBV6-3.

Primers: 60 Vbeta forward and 13 Jbeta reverse. The protocol was immunoSEQ multiplex PCR, while the TCRdb copy is restricted to in-frame clones and leaves out a portion. Here the sample spans 100,000 to 150,000 clones, around 84% being singletons. Germline V lookup: CDR1 SGHTA, CDR2 FQGNSA. CDR3 length: 13 amino acids. V was clipped by 5 bases and J by 1 base, with 8 bases between them. This clone was picked up one time. Its antigen is still unknown. The sequencing sample was made of PBMCs. This sequence was found in a young man in good health and CMV-seronegative. The chain is built from TRBV7-2 and TRBJ1-1; D is undetermined. For the CDR3, the DNA is TGTGCCAGCAGCCTGACAACGAACACTGAAGCTTTCTTT. This codes for CASSLTTNTEAFF. The full variable domain, with the rest looked up from reference TRBV7-2 and TRBJ1-1, is GAGVSQSPSNKVTEKGKDVELRCDPISGHTALYWYRQSLGQGLEFLIYFQGNSAPDKSGLPSDRFSAERTGGSVSTLTIQRTQQEDSAVYLCASSLTTNTEAFFGQGTRLTVV.